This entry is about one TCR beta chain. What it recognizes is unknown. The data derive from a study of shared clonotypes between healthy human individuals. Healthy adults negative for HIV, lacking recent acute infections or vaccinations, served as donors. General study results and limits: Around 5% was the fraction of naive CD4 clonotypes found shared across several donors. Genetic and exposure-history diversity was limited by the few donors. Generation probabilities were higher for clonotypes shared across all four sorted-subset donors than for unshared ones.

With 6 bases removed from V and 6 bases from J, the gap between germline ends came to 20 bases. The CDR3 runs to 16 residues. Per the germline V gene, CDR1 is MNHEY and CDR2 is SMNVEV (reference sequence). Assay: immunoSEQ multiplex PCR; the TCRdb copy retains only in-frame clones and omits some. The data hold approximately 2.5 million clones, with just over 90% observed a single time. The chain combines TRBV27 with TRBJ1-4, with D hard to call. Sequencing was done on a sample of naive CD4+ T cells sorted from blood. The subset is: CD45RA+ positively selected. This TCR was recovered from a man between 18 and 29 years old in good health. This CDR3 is CASSPIRWGGDEKLFF. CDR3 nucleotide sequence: TGTGCCAGCAGCCCTATCCGATGGGGTGGGGATGAAAAACTGTTTTTT.